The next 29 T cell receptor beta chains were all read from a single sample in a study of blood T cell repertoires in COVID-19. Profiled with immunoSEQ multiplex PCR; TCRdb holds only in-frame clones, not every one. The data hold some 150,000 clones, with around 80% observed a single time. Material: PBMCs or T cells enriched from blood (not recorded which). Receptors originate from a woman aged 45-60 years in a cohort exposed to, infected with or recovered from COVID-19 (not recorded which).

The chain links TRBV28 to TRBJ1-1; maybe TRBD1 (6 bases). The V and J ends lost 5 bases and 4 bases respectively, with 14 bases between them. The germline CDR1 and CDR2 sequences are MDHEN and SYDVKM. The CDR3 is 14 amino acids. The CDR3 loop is CASSKPRGSTEAFF. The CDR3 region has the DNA TGTGCCAGCAGTAAACCCAGGGGCAGCACTGAAGCTTTCTTT.

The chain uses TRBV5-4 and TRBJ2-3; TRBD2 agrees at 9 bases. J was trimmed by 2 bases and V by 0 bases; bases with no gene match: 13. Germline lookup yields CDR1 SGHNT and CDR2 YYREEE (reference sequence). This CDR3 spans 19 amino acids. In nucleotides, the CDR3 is TGTGCCAGCAGCTTGGTGGGACTAGCCTCAGTGGGGCACACAGATACGCAGTATTTT. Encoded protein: CASSLVGLASVGHTDTQYF.

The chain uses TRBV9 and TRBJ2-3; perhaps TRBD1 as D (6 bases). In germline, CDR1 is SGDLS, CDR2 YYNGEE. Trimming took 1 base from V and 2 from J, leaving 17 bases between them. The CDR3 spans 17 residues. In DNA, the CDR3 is TGTGCCAGCAGCGTAACCCCAGAGGGGGTGATCACAGATACGCAGTATTTT. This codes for CASSVTPEGVITDTQYF.

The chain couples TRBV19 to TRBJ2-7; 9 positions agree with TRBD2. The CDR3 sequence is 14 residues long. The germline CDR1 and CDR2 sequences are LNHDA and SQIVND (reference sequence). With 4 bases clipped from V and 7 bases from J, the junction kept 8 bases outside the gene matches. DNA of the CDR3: TGTGCCAGTAGTACATCTGGACTAGCGCGGGAGCAGTACTTC. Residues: CASSTSGLAREQYF.

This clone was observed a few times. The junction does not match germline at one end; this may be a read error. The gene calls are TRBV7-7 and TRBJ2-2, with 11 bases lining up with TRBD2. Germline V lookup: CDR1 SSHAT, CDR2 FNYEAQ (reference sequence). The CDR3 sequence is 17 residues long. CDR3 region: CASSPSGGIKNTGELFF. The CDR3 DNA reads TGTGCTAGCAGCCCTAGCGGGGGGATTAAAAACACCGGGGAGCTGTTTTTT.

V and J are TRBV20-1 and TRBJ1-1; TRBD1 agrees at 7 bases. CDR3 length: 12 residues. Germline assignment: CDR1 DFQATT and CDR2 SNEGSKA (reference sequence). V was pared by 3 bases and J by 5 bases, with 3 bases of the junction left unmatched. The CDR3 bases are TGCAGTGCTAGTTCGGACAGGACTGAAGCTTTCTTT. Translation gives CSASSDRTEAFF.

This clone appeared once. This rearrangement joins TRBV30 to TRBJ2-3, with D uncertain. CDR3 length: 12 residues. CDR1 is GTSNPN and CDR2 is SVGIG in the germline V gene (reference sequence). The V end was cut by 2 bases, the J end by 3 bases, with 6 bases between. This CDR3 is CAWSSVTDTQYF. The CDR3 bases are TGTGCCTGGAGTAGCGTGACAGATACGCAGTATTTT.

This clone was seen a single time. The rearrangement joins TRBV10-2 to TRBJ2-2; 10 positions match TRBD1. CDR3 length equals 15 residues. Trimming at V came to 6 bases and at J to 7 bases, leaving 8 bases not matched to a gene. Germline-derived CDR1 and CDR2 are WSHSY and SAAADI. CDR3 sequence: CASSKPGQGNGELFF. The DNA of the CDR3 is TGCGCCAGCAGCAAACCGGGACAGGGGAACGGGGAGCTGTTTTTT.

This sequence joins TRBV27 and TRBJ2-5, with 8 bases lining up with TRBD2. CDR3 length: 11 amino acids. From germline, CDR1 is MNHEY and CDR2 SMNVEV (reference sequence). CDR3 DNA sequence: TGTGCAAGCGGGAGACGAGAGACCCAGTACTTC. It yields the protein CASGRRETQYF.

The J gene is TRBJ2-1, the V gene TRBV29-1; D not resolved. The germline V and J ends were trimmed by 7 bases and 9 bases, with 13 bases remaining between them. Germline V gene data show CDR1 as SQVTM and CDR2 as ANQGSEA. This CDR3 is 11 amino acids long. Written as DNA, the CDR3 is TGCAGCGCCGAGGTTTTTCCTGAGCAGTTCTTC. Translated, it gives CSAEVFPEQFF.

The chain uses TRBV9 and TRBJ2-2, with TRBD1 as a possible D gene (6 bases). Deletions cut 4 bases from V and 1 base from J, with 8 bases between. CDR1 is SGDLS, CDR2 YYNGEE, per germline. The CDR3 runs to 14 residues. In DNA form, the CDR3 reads TGTGCCAGCAGCCCGGACAGGAACACCGGGGAGCTGTTTTTT. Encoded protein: CASSPDRNTGELFF.

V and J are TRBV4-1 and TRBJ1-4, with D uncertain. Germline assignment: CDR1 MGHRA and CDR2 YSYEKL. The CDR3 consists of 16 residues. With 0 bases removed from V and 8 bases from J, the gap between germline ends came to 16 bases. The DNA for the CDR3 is TGCGCCAGCAGCCAAGAGGGAGCCCCTGGAGGGGAAAAACTGTTTTTT. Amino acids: CASSQEGAPGGEKLFF.

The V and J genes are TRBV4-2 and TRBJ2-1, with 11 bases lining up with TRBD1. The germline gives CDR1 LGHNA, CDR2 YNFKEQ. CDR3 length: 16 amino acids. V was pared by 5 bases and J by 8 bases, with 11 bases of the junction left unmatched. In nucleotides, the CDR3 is TGTGCCAGCAGCGTGCCGGGACAGGGGGGGTTTGATGAGCAGTTCTTC. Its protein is CASSVPGQGGFDEQFF.

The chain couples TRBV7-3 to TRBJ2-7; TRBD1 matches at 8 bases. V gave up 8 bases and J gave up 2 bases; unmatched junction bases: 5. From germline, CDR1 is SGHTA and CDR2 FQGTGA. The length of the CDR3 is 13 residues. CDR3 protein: CASRQGPTYEQYF. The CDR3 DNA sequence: TGTGCCAGCCGACAGGGGCCTACCTACGAGCAGTACTTC.

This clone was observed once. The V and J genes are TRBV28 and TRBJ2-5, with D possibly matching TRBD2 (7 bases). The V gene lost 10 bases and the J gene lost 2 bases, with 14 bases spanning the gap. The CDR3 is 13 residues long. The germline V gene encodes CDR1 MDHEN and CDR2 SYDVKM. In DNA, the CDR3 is TGTGCCACCGGGGGGCGGCTTCAAGAGACCCAGTACTTC. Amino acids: CATGGRLQETQYF.

The CDR3 DNA sequence: TGCGCCAGCAGCTTGGCCGGGACAAAGAACACTGAAGCTTTCTTT. Amino acids: CASSLAGTKNTEAFF. This chain uses TRBV5-1 with TRBJ1-1; D possibly corresponds to TRBD1 (6 bases). Per germline, CDR1 SGHRS and CDR2 YFSETQ. There are 15 residues in the CDR3. With 0 bases removed from V and 1 base from J, the gap between germline ends came to 10 bases.

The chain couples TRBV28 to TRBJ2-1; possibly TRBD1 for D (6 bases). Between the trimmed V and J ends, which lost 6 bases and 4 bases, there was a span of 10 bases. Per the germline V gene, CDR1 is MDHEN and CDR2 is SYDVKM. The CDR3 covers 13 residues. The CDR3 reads CASSSRGYNEQFF. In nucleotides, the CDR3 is TGTGCCAGCAGCTCCAGGGGATACAATGAGCAGTTCTTC.

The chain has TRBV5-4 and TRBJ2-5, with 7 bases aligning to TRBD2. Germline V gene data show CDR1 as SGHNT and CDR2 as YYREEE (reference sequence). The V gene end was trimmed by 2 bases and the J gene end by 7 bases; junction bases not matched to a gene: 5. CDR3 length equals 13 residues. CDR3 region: CASSFSGAGTQYF. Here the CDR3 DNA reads TGTGCCAGCAGCTTCAGCGGGGCTGGGACCCAGTACTTC.

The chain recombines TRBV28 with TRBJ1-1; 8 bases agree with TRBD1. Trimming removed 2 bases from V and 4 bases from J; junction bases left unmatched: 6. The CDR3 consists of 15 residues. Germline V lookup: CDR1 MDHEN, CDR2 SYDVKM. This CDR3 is CASSLPGGSGTEAFF. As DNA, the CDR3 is TGTGCCAGCAGTTTACCAGGGGGCTCTGGCACTGAAGCTTTCTTT.

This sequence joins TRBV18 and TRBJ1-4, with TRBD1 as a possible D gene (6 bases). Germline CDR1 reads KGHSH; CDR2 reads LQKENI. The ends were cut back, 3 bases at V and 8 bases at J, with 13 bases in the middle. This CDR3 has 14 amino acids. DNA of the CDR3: TGTGCCAGCTCACCCCCAGGGGTGGAAGAAAAACTGTTTTTT. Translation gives CASSPPGVEEKLFF. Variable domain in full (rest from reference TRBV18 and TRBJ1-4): NAGVMQNPRHLVRRRGQEARLRCSPMKGHSHVYWYRQLPEEGLKFMVYLQKENIIDESGMPKERFSAEFPKEGPSILRIQQVVRGDSAAYFCASSPPGVEEKLFFGSGTQLSVL.

CDR3 region: CSVGEGANTEAFF. CDR3 in DNA: TGCAGCGTTGGAGAGGGGGCGAACACTGAAGCTTTCTTT. The V and J genes are TRBV29-1 and TRBJ1-1, with 7 bases aligning to TRBD1. CDR3 size: 13 residues. The germline V gene has CDR1 SQVTM and CDR2 ANQGSEA. Trimming took 4 bases from V and 1 from J; bases not matched to a gene: 3.

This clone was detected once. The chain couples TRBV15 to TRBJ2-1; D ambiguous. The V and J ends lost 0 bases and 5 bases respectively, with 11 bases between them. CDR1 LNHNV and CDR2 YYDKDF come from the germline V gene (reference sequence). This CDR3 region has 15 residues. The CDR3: CATSRDRGLNNEQFF. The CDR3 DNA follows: TGTGCCACCAGCAGAGATCGTGGCTTAAACAATGAGCAGTTCTTC.

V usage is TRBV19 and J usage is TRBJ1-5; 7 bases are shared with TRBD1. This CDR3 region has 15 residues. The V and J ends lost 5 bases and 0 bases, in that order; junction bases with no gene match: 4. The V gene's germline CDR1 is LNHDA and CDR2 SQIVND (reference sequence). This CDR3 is CASSYQGDSNQPQHF. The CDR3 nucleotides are TGTGCCAGTAGTTATCAGGGGGATAGCAATCAGCCCCAGCATTTT.

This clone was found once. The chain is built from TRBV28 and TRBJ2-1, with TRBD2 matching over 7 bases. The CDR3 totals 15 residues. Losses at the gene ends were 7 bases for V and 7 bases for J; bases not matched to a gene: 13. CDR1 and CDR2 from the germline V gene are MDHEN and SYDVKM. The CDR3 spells CASTYGGGAFNEQFF. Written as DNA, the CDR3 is TGTGCCAGCACCTATGGGGGAGGGGCTTTTAATGAGCAGTTCTTC.

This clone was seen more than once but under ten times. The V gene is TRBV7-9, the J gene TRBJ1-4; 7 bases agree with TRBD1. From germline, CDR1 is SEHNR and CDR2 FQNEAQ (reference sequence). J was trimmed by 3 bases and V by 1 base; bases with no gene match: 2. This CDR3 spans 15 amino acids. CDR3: CASSLGGQPNEKLFF. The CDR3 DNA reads TGTGCCAGCAGCTTAGGGGGACAGCCTAATGAAAAACTGTTTTTT. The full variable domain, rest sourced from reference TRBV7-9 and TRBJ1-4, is DTGVSQNPRHKITKRGQNVTFRCDPISEHNRLYWYRQTLGQGPEFLTYFQNEAQLEKSRLLSDRFSAERPKGSFSTLEIQRTEQGDSAMYLCASSLGGQPNEKLFFGSGTQLSVL.

The CDR3 coding sequence is TGTGCCAGCAGTGAAGTGGGGGGAGTCTCGATCGAGCAGTACTTC. It specifies CASSEVGGVSIEQYF. The chain uses TRBV2 and TRBJ2-7, with D possibly matching TRBD2 (6 bases). Germline CDR1 and CDR2: SNHLY and FYNNEI. V was pared by 1 base and J by 6 bases, with 16 bases between. This CDR3 contains 15 residues.

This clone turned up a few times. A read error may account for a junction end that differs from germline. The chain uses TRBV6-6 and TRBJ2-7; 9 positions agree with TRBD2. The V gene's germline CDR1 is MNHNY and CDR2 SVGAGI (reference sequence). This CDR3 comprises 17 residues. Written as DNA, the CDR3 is TGTGCCAGCAGTCCTCGCTCGACCGGGACTAGCTCCCACGAGCAGTACTTC. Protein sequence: CASSPRSTGTSSHEQYF.

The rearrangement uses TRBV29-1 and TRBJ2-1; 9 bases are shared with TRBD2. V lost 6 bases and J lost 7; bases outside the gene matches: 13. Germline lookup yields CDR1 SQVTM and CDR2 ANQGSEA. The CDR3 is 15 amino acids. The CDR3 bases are TGCAGCGTACCGGGACTAGCTATCCCTCGAAATGAGCAGTTCTTC. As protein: CSVPGLAIPRNEQFF.

The CDR3 protein is CASSVTGGASYNEQFF. The CDR3 DNA sequence: TGTGCCAGCAGCGTCACAGGGGGCGCGTCCTACAATGAGCAGTTCTTC. The chain has TRBV9 and TRBJ2-1, with 9 bases that match TRBD1. J lost 1 base, V lost 2 bases, and 4 bases had no gene match. CDR1 is SGDLS and CDR2 is YYNGEE in the germline V gene. This CDR3 has 16 amino acids.